This T cell receptor beta chain was captured in a study of blood T cells in healthy people across ages. Primed by a sample-barcoded 5' primer and a J-beta primer mix, a second PCR proceeded for 7 to 11 cycles. TCRdb itself ran the 5' RACE reads through MiXCR, one entry per CDR3 protein. The sample carries some 320,000 distinct CDR3 sequences, around 30% recorded once. The CDR3 is 14 amino acids. From germline, CDR1 is SGHTA and CDR2 FQGNSA. The germline V and J ends were trimmed by 5 bases and 8 bases, with 18 bases remaining between them. The source material was blood. The V gene is TRBV7-2, the J gene TRBJ1-2, with D perhaps matching TRBD1 (6 bases). This TCR was recovered from a woman in her seventies in good health. The CDR3 nucleotides read TGTGCCAGCAGCGACAGGAGGGACACCGGGGGCTACACCTTC. It encodes CASSDRRDTGGYTF.